This TCR beta chain was sequenced for a study of identical twins. The donors were all healthy and Caucasian. The CDR3 is 13 amino acids. Germline lookup yields CDR1 SNHLY and CDR2 FYNNEI. V was pared by 6 bases and J by 1 base, with 9 bases between. Study-wide results and limits: For cord blood, abundant beta clonotypes had fewer insertions, unlike memory repertoires, which showed none.

Details on this clonotype: Its target is not known.

In TCRdb, the 5' RACE reads were re-called with MiXCR into one record per CDR3 protein. The profile shows some 460,000 distinct CDR3 sequences, around 14% of them singletons. The sample was also linked to a second study, of yellow fever vaccine responses in identical twins.

The chain links TRBV2 to TRBJ1-2; no clear D. This clonotype originated in a woman aged 18-30 years in good health. The sample comprised CD4+ T cells sorted from blood. The CDR3 is CASSHPSNYGYTF. CDR3 nucleotides: TGTGCCAGCAGCCACCCCAGTAACTATGGCTACACCTTC.